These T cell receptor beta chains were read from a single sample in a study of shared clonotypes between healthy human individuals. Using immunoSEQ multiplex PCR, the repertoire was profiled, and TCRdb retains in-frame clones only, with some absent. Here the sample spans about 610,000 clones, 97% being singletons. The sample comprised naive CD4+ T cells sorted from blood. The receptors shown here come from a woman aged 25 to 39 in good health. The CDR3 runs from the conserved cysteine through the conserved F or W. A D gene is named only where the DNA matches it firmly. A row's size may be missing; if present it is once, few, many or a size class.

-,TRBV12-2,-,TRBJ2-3,CASRYNRGDKTDTQYF,TGTGCAAGTCGTTACAATAGGGGGGACAAAACAGATACGCAGTATTTT
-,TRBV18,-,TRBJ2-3,CASSPIESTDTQYF,TGTGCCAGCTCACCGATCGAGAGCACAGATACGCAGTATTTT
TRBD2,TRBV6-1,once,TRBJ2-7,CASSGRTGLDFTVSQYEQYF,TGTGCCAGCAGTGGCCGGACCGGACTAGATTTTACCGTCTCGCAATACGAGCAGTACTTC
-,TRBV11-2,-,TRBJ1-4,CASSLTGATNEKLFF,TGTGCCAGCAGCTTAACCGGTGCAACTAATGAAAAACTGTTTTTT
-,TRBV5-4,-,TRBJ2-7,CASSFTGGREQYF,TGTGCCAGCAGCTTTACGGGTGGTAGGGAGCAGTACTTC
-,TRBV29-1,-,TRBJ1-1,CSVENPGKNTEAFF,TGCAGCGTTGAAAATCCGGGTAAGAACACTGAAGCTTTCTTT
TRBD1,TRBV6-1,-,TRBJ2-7,CASSAAGTGDYEQYF,TGTGCCAGCAGTGCCGCCGGGACAGGGGACTACGAGCAGTACTTC
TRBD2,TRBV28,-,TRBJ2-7,CASSRATGTSGAEQYF,TGTGCCAGCAGTCGCGCAACCGGGACTAGCGGGGCCGAGCAGTACTTC
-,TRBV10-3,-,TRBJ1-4,CAISTGFNEKLFF,TGTGCCATCAGCACAGGATTTAATGAAAAACTGTTTTTT
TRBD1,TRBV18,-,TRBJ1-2,CASSPGQGLDTGYTF,TGTGCCAGCTCACCGGGACAGGGGTTAGATACGGGCTACACCTTC
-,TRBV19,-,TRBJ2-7,CASSSTSDEQYF,TGTGCCAGTAGTTCTACGAGTGACGAGCAGTACTTC
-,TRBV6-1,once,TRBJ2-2,CASSEFVASNTGELFF,TGTGCCAGCAGTGAATTTGTGGCTTCGAACACCGGGGAGCTGTTTTTT
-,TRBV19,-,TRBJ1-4,CASSPGDLNEKLFF,TGTGCCAGTAGTCCCGGGGATCTAAATGAAAAACTGTTTTTT
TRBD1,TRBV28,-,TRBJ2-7,CASSSSGTGTYEQYF,TGTGCCAGCAGTTCCTCCGGGACAGGTACCTACGAGCAGTACTTC
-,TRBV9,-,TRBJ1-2,CASSVAQNYGYTF,TGTGCCAGCAGCGTAGCCCAGAACTATGGCTACACCTTC
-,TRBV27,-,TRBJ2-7,CASRGVRTQYEQYF,TGTGCCAGCAGGGGGGTGAGGACTCAATACGAGCAGTACTTC
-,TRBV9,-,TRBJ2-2,CASSVVAATGELFF,TGTGCCAGCAGCGTAGTAGCCGCCACCGGGGAGCTGTTTTTT
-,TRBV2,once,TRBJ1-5,CASSPRNSNQPQHF,TGTGCCAGCAGCCCCAGGAATAGCAATCAGCCCCAGCATTTT
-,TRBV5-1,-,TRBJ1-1,CASSLRINTEAFF,TGCGCCAGCAGCTTGAGGATAAACACTGAAGCTTTCTTT
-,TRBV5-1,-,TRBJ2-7,CASSLAGSRGIYEQYF,TGCGCCAGCAGCTTGGCCGGATCCCGGGGTATCTACGAGCAGTACTTC
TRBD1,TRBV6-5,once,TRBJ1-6,CASSKQGRDSPLHF,TGTGCCAGCAGTAAACAGGGGCGAGATTCACCCCTCCACTTT
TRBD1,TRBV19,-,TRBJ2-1,CASRSGTGGHNEQFF,TGTGCCAGTAGATCCGGGACAGGGGGCCACAATGAGCAGTTCTTC
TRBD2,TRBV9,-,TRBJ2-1,CASSVAPGLASNEQFF,TGTGCCAGCAGCGTAGCTCCGGGACTAGCGTCCAATGAGCAGTTCTTC
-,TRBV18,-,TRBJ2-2,CASSQQGNTGELFF,TGTGCCAGCTCACAACAGGGTAACACCGGGGAGCTGTTTTTT
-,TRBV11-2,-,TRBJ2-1,CASSSSNHEQFF,TGTGCCAGCAGCTCCTCAAATCATGAGCAGTTCTTC
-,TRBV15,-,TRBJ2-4,CATSGEVVAKNIQYF,TGTGCCACCAGCGGGGAGGTGGTAGCCAAAAACATTCAGTACTTC
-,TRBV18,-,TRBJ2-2,CASSWAGENTGELFF,TGTGCCAGCTCATGGGCAGGGGAGAACACCGGGGAGCTGTTTTTT
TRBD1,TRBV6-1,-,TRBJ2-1,CASRRQGSNEQFF,TGTGCCAGCAGACGACAGGGTTCGAATGAGCAGTTCTTC
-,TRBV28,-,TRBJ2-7,CASSLQLQVYQPSTYEQYF,TGTGCCAGCAGTTTGCAATTGCAGGTCTACCAGCCCTCAACCTACGAGCAGTACTTC
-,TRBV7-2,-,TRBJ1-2,CASSPGQFYGYTF,TGTGCCAGCAGCCCCGGACAATTCTATGGCTACACCTTC
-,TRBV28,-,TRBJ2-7,CATSVSYSYEQYF,TGTGCCACCTCAGTTTCTTATTCCTACGAGCAGTACTTC
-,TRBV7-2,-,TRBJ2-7,CASSLGRAYEQYF,TGTGCCAGCAGCTTAGGCAGGGCGTACGAGCAGTACTTC
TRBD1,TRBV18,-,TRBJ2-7,CASTGQAAYEQYF,TGTGCCAGCACCGGACAGGCAGCCTACGAGCAGTACTTC
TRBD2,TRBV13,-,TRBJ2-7,CASSLARRTSGRFTIGGQYF,TGTGCCAGCAGCTTAGCAAGAAGGACTAGCGGGAGATTTACTATCGGAGGGCAGTACTTC
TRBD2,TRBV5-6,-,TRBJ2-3,CASSLRLAGSTDTQYF,TGTGCCAGCAGCTTGCGGCTAGCGGGAAGCACAGATACGCAGTATTTT
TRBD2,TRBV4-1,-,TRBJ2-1,CASSQESGSYNEQFF,TGCGCCAGCAGCCAAGAAAGCGGGAGTTACAATGAGCAGTTCTTC
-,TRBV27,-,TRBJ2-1,CASSLYNEQFF,TGTGCCAGCAGTTTATACAATGAGCAGTTCTTC
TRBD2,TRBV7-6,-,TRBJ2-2,CASSLSGGSTGELFF,TGTGCCAGCAGCTTGAGCGGGGGATCCACCGGGGAGCTGTTTTTT
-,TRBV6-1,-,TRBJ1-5,CASSDTPGTAYSNQPQHF,TGTGCCAGCAGTGATACCCCCGGGACTGCTTATAGCAATCAGCCCCAGCATTTT
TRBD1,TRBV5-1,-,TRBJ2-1,CASSGQGQYNEQFF,TGCGCCAGCAGCGGACAGGGACAGTACAATGAGCAGTTCTTC
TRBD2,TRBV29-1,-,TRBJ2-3,CSVVVLAGADTQYF,TGCAGCGTTGTGGTGCTAGCGGGAGCAGATACGCAGTATTTT
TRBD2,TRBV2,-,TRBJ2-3,CASIRTSGRSDTQYF,TGTGCCAGCATTCGGACTAGCGGGAGATCAGATACGCAGTATTTT
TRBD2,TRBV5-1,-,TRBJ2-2,CASSPGLAQNTGELFF,TGCGCCAGCAGCCCCGGACTAGCGCAAAACACCGGGGAGCTGTTTTTT
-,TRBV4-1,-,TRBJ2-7,CASSQGGGTRGEQYF,TGCGCCAGCAGCCAAGGAGGAGGGACGAGGGGAGAGCAGTACTTC
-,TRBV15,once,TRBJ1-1,CATSRVVGHKNTEAFF,TGTGCCACCAGCAGAGTTGTGGGACACAAGAACACTGAAGCTTTCTTT